The sequence of this T cell receptor (beta chain) was determined in a study of blood T cell repertoires in COVID-19. Study-wide background: From the United States, Italy and Spain came samples of acute and convalescent COVID-19. From T cells, B-cell-depleted T cells, or PBMCs came the material, which was cDNA or gDNA.

The repertoire was sequenced with immunoSEQ multiplex PCR; TCRdb's copy has only in-frame clones and lacks some. Of 200,000 to 250,000 clones listed, 70% to 85% are singletons. CDR3 size: 21 residues. The germline gives CDR1 MNHEY, CDR2 SMNVEV (reference sequence). The V gene lost 5 bases and the J gene lost 0 bases, with 29 bases spanning the gap. The specimen was peripheral blood. The origin of this receptor is a man older than 75 with acute or convalescent COVID-19. V gene TRBV27 combines with J gene TRBJ1-5; tentatively, D is TRBD1 (5 bases). CDR3 sequence: CASSPTPVTETRAHSNQPQHF. In DNA form, the CDR3 reads TGTGCCAGCAGTCCCACCCCCGTGACAGAGACCAGGGCGCATAGCAATCAGCCCCAGCATTTT.